The rows below give T cell receptor beta chains drawn from one sample of a study of T cells after yellow fever vaccination. MiXCR was run by TCRdb on the 5' RACE reads, yielding one entry per CDR3 protein. The sample carries 96,000 or so distinct CDR3 sequences, over 8% recorded once. Sequenced here: CD8+ T cells not binding an NS4B(214-222) dextramer, sorted from PBMCs, sampled around 15 days after the first yellow fever vaccination. The receptors stem from a young man who received the YFV17D yellow fever vaccine. The CDR3 runs from the conserved cysteine through the conserved F or W. The D gene is left open where the match is weak. Some rows mark clone size as missing; the rest say once, few, many or name a class of expanded clone.

>TRBD2|-|TRBV4-2|TRBJ2-3
CASSQGETSGITDTQYF
TGTGCCAGCAGCCAAGGGGAGACAAGCGGGATCACAGATACGCAGTATTTT
>TRBD1|few|TRBV5-1|TRBJ2-3
CASREGAPSTDTQYF
TGCGCCAGCAGAGAGGGGGCCCCCAGCACAGATACGCAGTATTTT
>TRBD1|few|TRBV7-9|TRBJ2-2
CASSLAPDRADTGELFF
TGTGCCAGCAGCTTAGCTCCCGACAGGGCAGACACCGGGGAGCTGTTTTTT
>-|few|TRBV7-2|TRBJ1-5
CASSQYPGGNQPQHF
TGTGCCAGCAGCCAATACCCTGGGGGCAATCAGCCCCAGCATTTT
>-|few|TRBV27|TRBJ1-5
CASSPRGALDQPQHF
TGTGCCAGCAGCCCCCGGGGGGCGCTTGATCAGCCCCAGCATTTT
>-|few|TRBV4-2|TRBJ1-4
CASSLEDRSNEKLFF
TGTGCCAGCAGCCTCGAGGACAGATCTAATGAAAAACTGTTTTTT
>-|-|TRBV7-6|TRBJ2-1
CASTPWGGTSDEQFF
TGTGCCAGCACCCCTTGGGGGGGCACATCCGATGAGCAGTTCTTC
>-|-|TRBV6-1|TRBJ1-6
CASGPGGLSPLHF
TGTGCCAGCGGCCCTGGGGGGCTTTCACCCCTCCACTTT
>-|-|TRBV7-6|TRBJ2-2
CASSPTDTYTGELFF
TGTGCCAGCAGCCCGACGGACACCTACACCGGGGAGCTGTTTTTT
>-|-|TRBV29-1|TRBJ2-5
CSVTGFGETQYF
TGCAGCGTTACAGGATTTGGAGAGACCCAGTACTTC
>TRBD1|-|TRBV5-1|TRBJ2-1
CASSLDLMVAQLGTAHNEQFF
TGCGCCAGCAGCTTGGATTTAATGGTTGCGCAACTAGGGACAGCCCACAATGAGCAGTTCTTC
>-|-|TRBV5-6|TRBJ1-5
CASSLWGSNQPQHF
TGTGCCAGCAGCTTATGGGGTAGCAATCAGCCCCAGCATTTT
>-|few|TRBV7-6|TRBJ1-1
CASSLALMGEAFF
TGTGCCAGCAGCTTAGCGCTAATGGGTGAAGCTTTCTTT
>-|few|TRBV4-1|TRBJ1-5
CASRADSYSNQPQHF
TGCGCCAGCAGAGCGGACAGTTATAGCAATCAGCCCCAGCATTTT
>-|few|TRBV14|TRBJ2-7
CASSQEGESYHSSYEQYF
TGTGCCAGCAGCCAAGAAGGAGAAAGCTACCATAGCTCCTACGAGCAGTACTTC
>-|-|TRBV15|TRBJ1-3
CATSRDTASSGNTIYF
TGTGCCACCAGCAGAGATACGGCAAGCTCTGGAAACACCATATATTTT
>-|few|TRBV14|TRBJ2-2
CASSQDSTVWGELFF
TGTGCCAGCAGCCAAGATTCGACTGTCTGGGGGGAGCTGTTTTTT
>-|many|TRBV4-3|TRBJ2-3
CASGDSTDTQYF
TGCGCCAGCGGGGACAGCACAGATACGCAGTATTTT